This TCR beta chain appears in the sequencing data of a study of T cell repertoires in cytomegalovirus infection. Study summary: Public TCR beta signature analysis indicated the presence of both CMV infection and matching HLA type.

TCRdb re-analysed the reads in MiXCR, keeping a single row per CDR3 protein. The sample holds 100,000 or so distinct CDR3 sequences, about 25% seen once. General study findings and limits: The study identified carriers of CMV plus the relevant HLA from cumulative public TCR beta family frequency. There were HLA-C-restricted CMV-specific TCR beta clonotypes dominating the ex vivo response.

This clonotype was seen more than once but under ten times. Its specificity is not known. This CDR3 spans 16 amino acids. V was clipped by 1 base and J by 5 bases; unmatched bases: 8. CDR1 SGHVS and CDR2 FNYEAQ come from the germline V gene. The chain joins TRBV7-6 to TRBJ2-7, with 10 bases lining up with TRBD1. The sequence derives from a human donor in good health (CMV status not recorded). Some clones in this sample may be carry-over from other donors' samples. Sample: CD8+ T cells from PBMCs. The CDR3 coding sequence is TGTGCCAGCAGCTTAGATCCGGGACAGGGGAAGGACGAGCAGTACTTC. Its translation is CASSLDPGQGKDEQYF.